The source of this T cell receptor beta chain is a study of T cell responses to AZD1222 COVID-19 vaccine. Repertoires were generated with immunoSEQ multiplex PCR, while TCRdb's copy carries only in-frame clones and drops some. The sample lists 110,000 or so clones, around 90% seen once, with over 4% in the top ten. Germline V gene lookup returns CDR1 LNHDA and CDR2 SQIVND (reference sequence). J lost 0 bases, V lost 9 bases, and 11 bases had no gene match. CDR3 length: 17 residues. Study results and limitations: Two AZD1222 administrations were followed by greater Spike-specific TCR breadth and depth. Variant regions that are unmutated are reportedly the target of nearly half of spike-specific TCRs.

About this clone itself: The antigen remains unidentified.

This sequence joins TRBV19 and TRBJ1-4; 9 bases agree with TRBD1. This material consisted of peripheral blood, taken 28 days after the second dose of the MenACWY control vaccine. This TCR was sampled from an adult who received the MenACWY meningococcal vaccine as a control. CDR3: CASRGQGAGATNEKLFF. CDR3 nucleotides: TGTGCCAGCCGGGGACAGGGTGCGGGAGCAACTAATGAAAAACTGTTTTTT. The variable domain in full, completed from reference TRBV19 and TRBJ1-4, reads DGGITQSPKYLFRKEGQNVTLSCEQNLNHDAMYWYRQDPGQGLRLIYYSQIVNDFQKGDIAEGYSVSREKKESFPLTVTSAQKNPTAFYLCASRGQGAGATNEKLFFGSGTQLSVL.